Reported below is one T cell receptor beta chain. Antigen specificity is unknown. Treatment meaning: approximately 11-day PBMC culture with coronavirus spike peptide pools or control peptides (ViraFEST assay). These data come from a study of vaccination and CD4 T cells after COVID-19. Study-level information: Two Hispanic individuals were among six male and four female convalescent patients. Notes on the study in general: The analysis of convalescent patients involved relatively few individuals and lacked early post-infection timepoints. The appearance of a median approximately 85% of reactive clones in convalescent patients occurred only post-vaccination.

Germline V gene lookup returns CDR1 MNHNS and CDR2 SASEGT. CDR3 length equals 15 residues. Deletions cut 7 bases from V and 4 bases from J, with 19 bases between. Sequenced with the Oncomine TCR Beta short-read assay was DNA taken from cultured CD4+ T cells. It was cultured CD4+ T cells from which genomic DNA was extracted. From the PCR reads, TCRdb called clonotypes with MiXCR, one entry per CDR3 protein. The sample shows over 15,000 distinct CDR3 sequences, roughly 50% of them seen only once. The sequence came from a human donor who had recovered from COVID-19. The chain employs TRBV6-1 and TRBJ1-1, with unresolved D. This specimen consisted of CD4+ T cells from blood, cultured in vitro, obtained before SARS-CoV-2 vaccination. DNA for the CDR3: TGTGCCAGCAACGTAGGGCAAGTGGGCGCCACTGAAGCTTTCTTT. Translated, it gives CASNVGQVGATEAFF.